These 22 T cell receptor beta chains originate from one sample sequenced in a study of blood T cell repertoires in COVID-19. Method: immunoSEQ multiplex PCR; TCRdb's copy keeps in-frame clones and lacks some. Of fewer than 200,000 clones in the sample, almost 85% were seen once. Sequences were obtained from peripheral blood. The receptors originated from a woman at least 80 years old with acute or convalescent COVID-19.

V is TRBV4-1 and J is TRBJ2-1; 7 bases map to TRBD2. Germline trimming cut 2 bases from V and 4 bases from J; bases unmatched to any gene: 11. From germline, CDR1 is MGHRA and CDR2 YSYEKL. The CDR3 consists of 17 residues. The CDR3 DNA follows: TGCGCCAGCAGCCAAAAGTCATCTAGCGGACCATACAATGAGCAGTTCTTC. It codes for CASSQKSSSGPYNEQFF.

The chain recombines TRBV19 with TRBJ1-2; D might be TRBD1 (6 bases). Trimming removed 4 bases at V and 2 bases at J, with 17 bases between. The CDR3 runs 16 residues. Per the germline V gene, CDR1 is LNHDA and CDR2 is SQIVND (reference sequence). Written as DNA, the CDR3 is TGTGCCAGTAGTACGCCGTTTCGACAGGCCAACTATGGCTACACCTTC. Residues: CASSTPFRQANYGYTF.

The gene calls are TRBV19 and TRBJ1-5, with 7 bases aligning to TRBD1. This CDR3 is 14 amino acids long. Trimming removed 7 bases from V and 7 bases from J; junction bases left unmatched: 10. Germline values: CDR1 LNHDA, CDR2 SQIVND (reference sequence). The CDR3 sequence: CASTSEGAGQPQHF. CDR3 in DNA: TGTGCCAGTACGTCGGAGGGGGCAGGGCAGCCCCAGCATTTT.

This chain links TRBV18 with TRBJ2-1; tentative D call: TRBD2 (5 bases). Trimming shortened V by 0 bases and J by 7 bases, and 16 bases separated the two germline ends. The CDR3 sequence is 16 residues long. Germline CDR1 reads KGHSH; CDR2 reads LQKENI. CDR3 sequence reads: CASSPPLGEAWNEQFF. As DNA, the CDR3 is TGTGCCAGCTCACCACCGCTCGGGGAAGCGTGGAATGAGCAGTTCTTC.

There are a few counts of this clone. This chain joins TRBV5-5 and TRBJ1-1, with D perhaps TRBD1 (5 bases). The CDR3 totals 15 residues. From germline, CDR1 is SGHKS and CDR2 YYEKEE (reference sequence). The V end lost 4 bases, the J end lost 3 bases, and 16 bases lay between the germline ends. CDR3 DNA: TGTGCCAGCAGCCCGCCGTCGGGGGGAGACACTGAAGCTTTCTTT. This encodes CASSPPSGGDTEAFF.

The rearrangement uses TRBV6-5 and TRBJ2-5; D is possibly TRBD1 (6 bases). The V and J ends lost 6 bases and 2 bases respectively, with 16 bases between them. CDR3 length: 15 amino acids. The germline V gene has CDR1 MNHEY and CDR2 SVGAGI. The CDR3 here is CASSDPGHIQETQYF. The CDR3 DNA follows: TGTGCCAGCAGCGATCCGGGACACATACAAGAGACCCAGTACTTC.

This clone has only one observation. J is TRBJ1-2 and V is TRBV29-1; tentatively, D is TRBD1 (5 bases). V was shortened by 1 base and J by 5 bases, with 8 bases between the two germline ends. The CDR3 is made up of 12 amino acids. Germline CDR1 and CDR2: SQVTM and ANQGSEA. The CDR3 loop reads CSVEAPGYGYTF. As DNA, the CDR3 is TGCAGCGTTGAAGCACCAGGGTATGGCTACACCTTC.

This clone was seen at least ten times. The rearrangement links TRBV27 to TRBJ1-1; 9 nucleotides match TRBD1. V lost 6 bases to trimming and J lost 2 bases; unmatched junction nucleotides: 4. Germline CDR1 and CDR2: MNHEY and SMNVEV (reference sequence). The CDR3 is 14 residues long. CDR3 bases: TGTGCCAGCAGGAACAGGGGGCAAAACACTGAAGCTTTCTTT. Protein: CASRNRGQNTEAFF.

The chain recombines TRBV15 with TRBJ1-1; TRBD1 matches at 8 bases. Trimming took 5 bases from V and 5 from J; bases not matched to a gene: 4. The length of the CDR3 is 13 residues. Germline V gene data show CDR1 as LNHNV and CDR2 as YYDKDF (reference sequence). CDR3 amino acids: CATSHTGGTEAFF. CDR3 coding DNA: TGTGCCACCAGCCATACAGGGGGGACTGAAGCTTTCTTT.

The V call is TRBV7-9, the J call TRBJ2-2; maybe TRBD2 (5 bases). Trimming took off 0 bases at V and 4 bases at J, with 9 bases between the two ends. The germline gives CDR1 SEHNR, CDR2 FQNEAQ (reference sequence). This CDR3 spans 15 amino acids. This CDR3 is CASSLARGSTGELFF. For the CDR3, the DNA is TGTGCCAGCAGCTTAGCTCGAGGGTCCACCGGGGAGCTGTTTTTT.

The J gene is TRBJ2-5, the V gene TRBV2, with 7 bases identical to TRBD2. Losses at the gene ends were 8 bases for V and 4 bases for J; bases not matched to a gene: 1. Germline V gives CDR1 SNHLY, CDR2 FYNNEI. This CDR3 has 11 amino acids. The CDR3 nucleotides are TGTGCCAGCGGGGGGGGAGAGACCCAGTACTTC. Protein: CASGGGETQYF.

The chain is built from TRBV2 and TRBJ1-5; 12 nucleotides agree with TRBD1. CDR1 SNHLY and CDR2 FYNNEI come from the germline V gene. CDR3 length: 15 amino acids. The V and J ends lost 6 bases and 3 bases, in that order; junction bases with no gene match: 3. The CDR3 loop reads CASRGTGGVNQPQHF. DNA of the CDR3: TGTGCCAGCAGGGGGACAGGGGGCGTCAATCAGCCCCAGCATTTT. Full variable domain (rest looked up from reference TRBV2 and TRBJ1-5): EPEVTQTPSHQVTQMGQEVILRCVPISNHLYFYWYRQILGQKVEFLVSFYNNEISEKSEIFDDQFSVERPDGSNFTLKIRSTKLEDSAMYFCASRGTGGVNQPQHFGDGTRLSIL.

This clone was found a few times. The chain uses TRBV6-6 and TRBJ1-3; a weak D match, TRBD1 (6 bases). The CDR3 has 14 amino acids. V was pared by 6 bases and J by 1 base, with 10 bases between. Looked up from germline, CDR1 is MNHNY and CDR2 is SVGAGI (reference sequence). In DNA, the CDR3 is TGTGCCAGCAGGCGCACAGGGTCTGGAAACACCATATATTTT. Encoded protein: CASRRTGSGNTIYF.

CDR3 sequence (DNA): TGCAGCGTTGAAACGGTATCCTACAATGAGCAGTTCTTC. Translation: CSVETVSYNEQFF. The chain has TRBV29-1 and TRBJ2-1, with D uncertain. The CDR3 loop spans 13 amino acids. Germline CDR1 SQVTM, CDR2 ANQGSEA. Deletions cut 2 bases from V and 1 base from J, with 6 bases between.

This clone was seen only once. The J gene is TRBJ1-2, the V gene TRBV7-6; TRBD1 matches at 10 bases. With 5 bases clipped from V and 10 bases from J, the junction kept 7 bases outside the gene matches. CDR3 size: 13 residues. Germline assignment: CDR1 SGHVS and CDR2 FNYEAQ. The CDR3 loop reads CASSRDRGQDYTF. The CDR3 bases are TGTGCCAGCAGCCGCGACAGGGGGCAAGACTACACCTTC.

V gene TRBV29-1 combines with J gene TRBJ1-1; D call uncertain. This CDR3 contains 12 residues. Germline CDR1 and CDR2: SQVTM and ANQGSEA. V lost 5 bases and J 9 bases, leaving 16 bases between the germline ends. The DNA of the CDR3 is TGCAGCGTTACCCACGTCGAGGCCCAAGCTTTCTTT. Its translation: CSVTHVEAQAFF.

This clone was detected many times. The gene calls are TRBV19 and TRBJ2-7; 7 nucleotides match TRBD1. The CDR3 contains 16 residues. Germline V gene data show CDR1 as LNHDA and CDR2 as SQIVND (reference sequence). V lost 2 bases and J lost 2; bases outside the gene matches: 9. The CDR3 region has the DNA TGTGCCAGTAGTATAAGTGGGGACAGTGTCACCTACGAGCAGTACTTC. Translated: CASSISGDSVTYEQYF.

The chain couples TRBV5-4 to TRBJ2-1; possible D gene TRBD1, 6 bases. V gave up 1 base and J gave up 4 bases, with 12 bases separating them. Germline CDR1 is SGHNT and CDR2 is YYREEE (reference sequence). The CDR3 covers 15 residues. This CDR3 is CASSLNPGQYNEQFF. CDR3 bases: TGTGCCAGCAGCTTGAATCCGGGACAATACAATGAGCAGTTCTTC.

The chain has TRBV7-2 and TRBJ2-7; 11 bases match TRBD2. The CDR3 runs 16 residues. The germline CDR1 and CDR2 sequences are SGHTA and FQGNSA. The ends lost 1 base at V and 2 bases at J; junction bases unmatched: 4. The CDR3 DNA follows: TGTGCCAGCAGCTTAGTTACTAGCGGGAGTCCCTACGAGCAGTACTTC. It encodes CASSLVTSGSPYEQYF.

This clone has a single count. The chain uses TRBV9 and TRBJ1-3; D gene uncertain. The germline V gene has CDR1 SGDLS and CDR2 YYNGEE. The V gene lost 0 bases and the J gene lost 3 bases, with 10 bases spanning the gap. The length of the CDR3 is 15 residues. The CDR3 DNA sequence: TGTGCCAGCAGCGTAGAGGCAAGACTTGGAAACACCATATATTTT. Protein: CASSVEARLGNTIYF.

This chain connects TRBV11-2 to TRBJ2-3; possibly TRBD2 for D (7 bases). CDR1 and CDR2 (germline): SGHAT, FQNNGV. The CDR3 totals 15 residues. V lost 0 bases, J lost 1 base, and 8 bases lay in between. In DNA, the CDR3 is TGTGCCAGCAGCTTAGAGCGGGGGCGCACAGATACGCAGTATTTT. It translates to CASSLERGRTDTQYF.

The rearrangement links TRBV29-1 to TRBJ2-3, with 8 bases lining up with TRBD2. J gave up 4 bases and V 4 bases, and 1 base lay outside the gene matches. The CDR3 runs to 12 residues. CDR1 and CDR2 (germline): SQVTM, ANQGSEA. CDR3 DNA: TGCAGCGTTGGACTAGCGTCAGATACGCAGTATTTT. It translates to CSVGLASDTQYF.